This T cell receptor beta chain was sequenced for a study of identical twins' blood T cells. At the level of the study: About 50 million reads came from some 12 libraries, six alpha, six beta.

The V and J ends lost 3 bases and 3 bases respectively, with 6 bases between them. The CDR3 contains 12 residues. From germline, CDR1 is SGDLS and CDR2 YYNGEE. Each TCR cDNA library carried sample-specific barcodes on both ends. Original processing methods: Each donor had about 90,000 to nearly 550,000 clonotypes. TCRdb recomputed calls from the 5' RACE reads with MiXCR, one row per CDR3 protein. Clone size and V and J calls follow TCRdb, not the original study. The sample yields hundreds of thousands of distinct CDR3 sequences, over 25% seen once. Likely shared infections and vaccines: all three twin pairs were reared together.

This sequence originates from a woman aged 18 to 50 in good health. Specimen: PBMCs. The V gene is TRBV9, the J gene TRBJ1-2; D is ambiguous. The chain's CDR3 is CASSGNHYGYTF. In DNA, the CDR3 is TGTGCCAGCAGCGGGAACCACTATGGCTACACCTTC.